Listed below are T cell receptor beta chains from one sample, sequenced in a study of shared clonotypes between healthy human individuals. TCRdb keeps only in-frame clones here, not all; method: immunoSEQ multiplex PCR. Of 450,000 to 500,000 clones detected, about 84% appear once; the ten largest clones hold roughly 12%. The sequencing sample was made of PBMCs. The receptors here all came from a middle-aged woman in good health. Some clones in this sample may be carry-over from other donors' samples. Each CDR3 is given with its conserved first and last residue. A D gene is named only where the DNA matches it firmly. The listing skips clone size in some rows; elsewhere it reads once, few, many or a size class.

j_call: TRBJ2-1; v_call: TRBV9; clone_size: few; d_call: .; cdr3_aa: CASSDISWGEQFF; cdr3_nt: TGTGCCAGCAGCGACATTAGCTGGGGTGAGCAGTTCTTC
j_call: TRBJ2-6; v_call: TRBV28; clone_size: few; d_call: .; cdr3_aa: CASSVRQANSGANVLTF; cdr3_nt: TGTGCCAGCAGTGTCCGACAGGCGAACTCTGGGGCCAACGTCCTGACTTTC
j_call: TRBJ1-5; v_call: TRBV19; clone_size: .; d_call: TRBD1; cdr3_aa: CASSIYNRGRGNQPQHF; cdr3_nt: TGTGCCAGTAGTATATATAACAGGGGGCGCGGCAATCAGCCCCAGCATTTT
j_call: TRBJ2-7; v_call: TRBV6-1; clone_size: .; d_call: TRBD1; cdr3_aa: CASSARTGSPYEQYF; cdr3_nt: TGTGCCAGCAGTGCTAGGACAGGGTCTCCTTACGAGCAGTACTTC
j_call: TRBJ1-4; v_call: TRBV2; clone_size: .; d_call: .; cdr3_aa: CASKLFQGTNEKLFF; cdr3_nt: TGTGCCAGCAAACTATTCCAGGGAACTAATGAAAAACTGTTTTTT
j_call: TRBJ1-1; v_call: TRBV10-3; clone_size: .; d_call: .; cdr3_aa: CATHQNTEAFF; cdr3_nt: TGTGCCACCCACCAGAACACTGAAGCTTTCTTT
j_call: TRBJ2-7; v_call: TRBV4-1; clone_size: once; d_call: .; cdr3_aa: CASSRLRGQGSYEQYF; cdr3_nt: TGCGCCAGCAGCCGCCTACGTGGGCAGGGGTCCTACGAGCAGTACTTC
j_call: TRBJ2-1; v_call: TRBV4-3; clone_size: .; d_call: TRBD2; cdr3_aa: CASSQTTGRGLLNEQFF; cdr3_nt: TGCGCCAGCAGCCAAACAACGGGGAGGGGACTTCTTAATGAGCAGTTCTTC
j_call: TRBJ2-2; v_call: TRBV7-2; clone_size: .; d_call: TRBD2; cdr3_aa: CASSLWTSGKGAGELFF; cdr3_nt: TGTGCCAGCAGCCTATGGACTAGCGGGAAAGGGGCCGGGGAGCTGTTTTTT
j_call: TRBJ1-2; v_call: TRBV7-6; clone_size: .; d_call: TRBD1; cdr3_aa: CASSLRTGGNYGYTF; cdr3_nt: TGTGCCAGCAGCTTACGGACAGGGGGGAACTATGGCTACACCTTC
j_call: TRBJ2-2; v_call: TRBV9; clone_size: many; d_call: .; cdr3_aa: CASSPYLGGTGELFF; cdr3_nt: TGTGCCAGCAGCCCCTACCTGGGGGGCACCGGGGAGCTGTTTTTT
j_call: TRBJ1-2; v_call: TRBV28; clone_size: .; d_call: .; cdr3_aa: CASSKTLQGYGYTF; cdr3_nt: TGTGCCAGCAGTAAAACCCTACAGGGTTATGGCTACACCTTC
j_call: TRBJ2-7; v_call: TRBV11-3; clone_size: .; d_call: .; cdr3_aa: CASSSDPDGGEQYF; cdr3_nt: TGTGCCAGCAGCTCCGACCCGGACGGGGGCGAGCAGTACTTC
j_call: TRBJ2-7; v_call: TRBV7-6; clone_size: .; d_call: .; cdr3_aa: CASSLGGAHSYEQYF; cdr3_nt: TGTGCCAGCAGCTTAGGCGGGGCACACTCCTACGAGCAGTACTTC
j_call: TRBJ1-4; v_call: TRBV27; clone_size: .; d_call: .; cdr3_aa: CASSKQGEGEKLFF; cdr3_nt: TGTGCCAGCAGTAAACAGGGAGAGGGTGAAAAACTGTTTTTT
j_call: TRBJ2-5; v_call: TRBV18; clone_size: .; d_call: .; cdr3_aa: CASSPGYQETQYF; cdr3_nt: TGTGCCAGCTCACCAGGGTACCAAGAGACCCAGTACTTC
j_call: TRBJ1-2; v_call: TRBV6-1; clone_size: many; d_call: .; cdr3_aa: CASRSPGSYGYTF; cdr3_nt: TGTGCCAGCAGGTCCCCGGGGAGCTATGGCTACACCTTC
j_call: TRBJ1-3; v_call: TRBV7-9; clone_size: once; d_call: TRBD1; cdr3_aa: CASRSKDRDSGNTIYF; cdr3_nt: TGTGCCAGCAGATCCAAGGACAGGGACTCTGGAAACACCATATATTTT
j_call: TRBJ2-1; v_call: TRBV6-4; clone_size: many; d_call: TRBD2; cdr3_aa: CASSLAGGINEQFF; cdr3_nt: TGTGCCAGCAGTCTAGCGGGAGGTATAAATGAGCAGTTCTTC
j_call: TRBJ2-7; v_call: TRBV7-2; clone_size: .; d_call: .; cdr3_aa: CASSLDLLGQYF; cdr3_nt: TGTGCCAGCAGCTTAGATCTCCTAGGGCAGTACTTC
j_call: TRBJ2-5; v_call: TRBV15; clone_size: .; d_call: .; cdr3_aa: CATSRDLRETQYF; cdr3_nt: TGTGCCACCAGCAGAGACCTAAGGGAGACCCAGTACTTC
j_call: TRBJ2-7; v_call: TRBV28; clone_size: .; d_call: TRBD2; cdr3_aa: CASSFFGRGYEQYF; cdr3_nt: TGTGCCAGCAGTTTTTTTGGGCGGGGGTACGAGCAGTACTTC
j_call: TRBJ1-1; v_call: TRBV28; clone_size: .; d_call: TRBD1; cdr3_aa: CASSIGTGGTEAFF; cdr3_nt: TGTGCCAGCAGCATTGGGACAGGGGGCACTGAAGCTTTCTTT
j_call: TRBJ1-2; v_call: TRBV18; clone_size: .; d_call: .; cdr3_aa: CASSPPGGGDGYTF; cdr3_nt: TGTGCCAGCTCACCACCAGGGGGAGGCGATGGCTACACCTTC
j_call: TRBJ2-2; v_call: TRBV7-3; clone_size: .; d_call: TRBD2; cdr3_aa: CVSSLEGGRAPGELFF; cdr3_nt: TGTGTCAGCAGCTTAGAGGGCGGGAGGGCTCCCGGGGAGCTGTTTTTT
j_call: TRBJ1-1; v_call: TRBV27; clone_size: .; d_call: .; cdr3_aa: CASSLSISNTEAFF; cdr3_nt: TGTGCCAGCAGTTTATCGATCAGTAACACTGAAGCTTTCTTT
j_call: TRBJ1-5; v_call: TRBV6-1; clone_size: .; d_call: .; cdr3_aa: CASREAWRGTRGQPQHF; cdr3_nt: TGTGCCAGCAGGGAAGCCTGGAGGGGCACGAGGGGTCAGCCCCAGCATTTT
j_call: TRBJ2-2; v_call: TRBV18; clone_size: .; d_call: .; cdr3_aa: CASSPEGGSNTGELFF; cdr3_nt: TGTGCCAGCTCACCAGAAGGGGGATCGAACACCGGGGAGCTGTTTTTT
j_call: TRBJ2-1; v_call: TRBV30; clone_size: once; d_call: .; cdr3_aa: CAWRAVQRVLYNEQFF; cdr3_nt: TGTGCCTGGAGAGCTGTACAGCGGGTGTTGTACAATGAGCAGTTCTTC
j_call: TRBJ2-2; v_call: TRBV11-2; clone_size: .; d_call: TRBD2; cdr3_aa: CASSTPGLAGGNTGELFF; cdr3_nt: TGTGCCAGCAGCACCCCGGGACTAGCGGGAGGAAACACCGGGGAGCTGTTTTTT
j_call: TRBJ2-7; v_call: TRBV28; clone_size: .; d_call: .; cdr3_aa: CASSVPGASYEQYF; cdr3_nt: TGTGCCAGCAGTGTGCCGGGAGCGTCCTACGAGCAGTACTTC
j_call: TRBJ2-7; v_call: TRBV11-2; clone_size: .; d_call: TRBD1; cdr3_aa: CASSLGTGFSYEQYF; cdr3_nt: TGTGCCAGCAGCTTAGGGACAGGTTTTTCCTACGAGCAGTACTTC
j_call: TRBJ2-5; v_call: TRBV20-1; clone_size: .; d_call: .; cdr3_aa: CSARELETQYF; cdr3_nt: TGCAGTGCTAGGGAGTTGGAGACCCAGTACTTC
j_call: TRBJ2-7; v_call: TRBV30; clone_size: .; d_call: .; cdr3_aa: CAWSVGAYEQYF; cdr3_nt: TGTGCCTGGAGTGTAGGGGCCTACGAGCAGTACTTC
j_call: TRBJ1-4; v_call: TRBV7-9; clone_size: many; d_call: .; cdr3_aa: CASSLEGIRRDSTNEKLFF; cdr3_nt: TGTGCCAGCAGCTTAGAGGGGATCAGGCGAGACTCAACTAATGAAAAACTGTTTTTT
j_call: TRBJ2-7; v_call: TRBV7-2; clone_size: .; d_call: TRBD2; cdr3_aa: CASSLDSGTYEQYF; cdr3_nt: TGTGCCAGCAGCTTAGACAGCGGGACGTACGAGCAGTACTTC
j_call: TRBJ2-3; v_call: TRBV11-2; clone_size: .; d_call: TRBD2; cdr3_aa: CASSRSSGTTDTQYF; cdr3_nt: TGTGCCAGCAGCCGGTCTAGCGGGACCACAGATACGCAGTATTTT
j_call: TRBJ1-1; v_call: TRBV2; clone_size: many; d_call: TRBD1; cdr3_aa: CASRRQGAPEAFF; cdr3_nt: TGTGCCAGCAGAAGACAGGGGGCGCCTGAAGCTTTCTTT
j_call: TRBJ1-2; v_call: TRBV23-1; clone_size: few; d_call: .; cdr3_aa: CASSQSKRRLRYGYTF; cdr3_nt: TGCGCCAGCAGTCAATCAAAGCGCAGGCTGAGATATGGCTACACCTTC
j_call: TRBJ2-7; v_call: TRBV7-2; clone_size: .; d_call: .; cdr3_aa: CASSPRSGSYEQYF; cdr3_nt: TGTGCCAGCAGCCCGCGGTCGGGATCCTACGAGCAGTACTTC
j_call: TRBJ1-1; v_call: TRBV5-1; clone_size: once; d_call: .; cdr3_aa: CASSLVGANMNTEAFF; cdr3_nt: TGCGCCAGCAGCTTGGTGGGGGCCAATATGAACACTGAAGCTTTCTTT
j_call: TRBJ2-3; v_call: TRBV5-1; clone_size: once; d_call: .; cdr3_aa: CASSLVSGSTDTQYF; cdr3_nt: TGCGCCAGCAGCTTGGTTTCAGGAAGCACAGATACGCAGTATTTT
j_call: TRBJ2-7; v_call: TRBV11-2; clone_size: .; d_call: TRBD2; cdr3_aa: CASSFPRLAGDRYEQYF; cdr3_nt: TGTGCCAGCAGCTTCCCTCGACTAGCGGGAGACCGATACGAGCAGTACTTC
j_call: TRBJ2-7; v_call: TRBV9; clone_size: .; d_call: TRBD1; cdr3_aa: CASSVGAGGYEQYF; cdr3_nt: TGTGCCAGCAGCGTAGGGGCAGGGGGCTACGAGCAGTACTTC
j_call: TRBJ2-7; v_call: TRBV5-1; clone_size: once; d_call: .; cdr3_aa: CASSPSEGQPEQYF; cdr3_nt: TGCGCCAGCAGCCCTTCTGAGGGGCAGCCCGAGCAGTACTTC